These T cell receptor beta chains were read from a single sample in a study of pediatric ulcerative colitis. Data came from immunoSEQ multiplex PCR; TCRdb stores just in-frame clones and leaves some out. Of under 70,000 clones listed, 87% were seen once; the top ten hold over 1.3%. What was sequenced was blood. The receptor source for this set is a boy aged 5-17 years who was a control in a study of pediatric ulcerative colitis. Each CDR3 is given with its conserved first and last residue. The order of the fields is D gene, J gene, clone size, V gene, CDR3 protein, CDR3 DNA. A D gene is named only where the DNA matches it firmly. Expanded clones get a size class; other rows say once, few or many, or leave the size out.

TRBD1 | TRBJ1-1 | NA | TRBV6-6 | CASSYIRGTEAFF | TGTGCCAGCAGTTACATCAGGGGGACTGAAGCTTTCTTT
NA | TRBJ2-1 | NA | TRBV7-2 | CASSIGVNEQFF | TGTGCCAGCAGCATCGGGGTCAATGAGCAGTTCTTC
TRBD1 | TRBJ2-3 | once | TRBV5-1 | CASNQGASTDTQYF | TGCGCCAGCAATCAGGGGGCCTCCACAGATACGCAGTATTTT
NA | TRBJ1-1 | NA | TRBV30 | CAWSVTSIRAFF | TGTGCCTGGAGTGTAACTAGTATTCGGGCTTTCTTT
TRBD1 | TRBJ1-2 | NA | TRBV7-2 | CASSGTGGGGYTF | TGTGCCAGCAGCGGGACAGGGGGAGGTGGCTACACCTTC
NA | TRBJ1-2 | NA | TRBV6-5 | CASSSADYGYTF | TGTGCCAGCAGTTCGGCAGATTATGGCTACACCTTC
NA | TRBJ1-2 | NA | TRBV2 | CARGQRSNYGYTF | TGTGCCAGGGGGCAGCGCTCTAACTATGGCTACACCTTC
NA | TRBJ1-2 | NA | TRBV30 | CAWSVRGGRPNYGYTF | TGTGCCTGGAGTGTACGGGGGGGTAGACCTAACTATGGCTACACCTTC
NA | TRBJ1-6 | NA | TRBV5-6 | CASSLGEQGWGPPLHF | TGTGCCAGCAGCTTGGGAGAACAGGGATGGGGTCCACCCCTCCACTTT
NA | TRBJ2-2 | NA | TRBV7-8 | CASSLAGGNTGELFF | TGTGCCAGCAGCTTAGCCGGGGGAAACACCGGGGAGCTGTTTTTT
NA | TRBJ2-5 | NA | TRBV2 | CASREHTDRLKGWAQYF | TGTGCCAGCAGGGAACACACAGACAGGCTCAAGGGTTGGGCCCAGTACTTC
TRBD1 | TRBJ1-4 | NA | TRBV27 | CASRDSYNEKLFF | TGTGCCAGCCGGGACAGCTATAATGAAAAACTGTTTTTT
NA | TRBJ2-7 | NA | TRBV5-1 | CASSLLPGTYEQYF | TGCGCCAGCAGCTTGTTGCCAGGGACCTACGAGCAGTACTTC
NA | TRBJ1-1 | NA | TRBV19 | CASTMGAANTEAFF | TGTGCCAGTACCATGGGGGCAGCTAACACTGAAGCTTTCTTT
NA | TRBJ2-1 | NA | TRBV5-6 | CASSLVVFYNEQFF | TGTGCCAGCAGCTTGGTGGTCTTCTACAATGAGCAGTTCTTC
TRBD1 | TRBJ2-7 | NA | TRBV6-4 | CASRSIPGTGEGEQYF | TGTGCCAGCCGATCGATTCCCGGGACAGGGGAAGGCGAGCAGTACTTC
TRBD1 | TRBJ1-1 | NA | TRBV12-5 | CASGLSLQGGTEAFF | TGTGCTAGTGGTTTGTCGCTCCAGGGGGGAACAGAAGCTTTCTTT
NA | TRBJ2-7 | NA | TRBV29-1 | CSETGSYEQYF | TGCAGCGAGACAGGATCCTACGAGCAGTACTTC
NA | TRBJ1-4 | NA | TRBV6-5 | CASSYLSAGGEKLFF | TGTGCCAGCAGTTATCTCTCAGCGGGAGGTGAAAAACTGTTTTTT
TRBD1 | TRBJ1-5 | NA | TRBV28 | CASSFRGHQPQHF | TGTGCCAGCAGTTTCAGGGGGCATCAGCCCCAGCATTTT
NA | TRBJ1-6 | NA | TRBV27 | CASTNYNSPLHF | TGTGCCAGCACTAACTATAATTCACCCCTCCACTTT
NA | TRBJ1-2 | NA | TRBV10-1 | CASSESMTGFQTF | TGCGCCAGCAGTGAGTCTATGACAGGCTTTCAGACCTTC
TRBD2 | TRBJ2-1 | NA | TRBV18 | CASSLTYHGLAGHSYNEQFF | TGTGCCAGCTCACTCACTTACCATGGACTAGCGGGCCACTCCTACAATGAGCAGTTCTTC
TRBD2 | TRBJ2-3 | NA | TRBV6-4 | CASSVSGGATDTQYF | TGTGCCAGCAGTGTTAGCGGGGGGGCCACAGATACGCAGTATTTT
NA | TRBJ2-6 | NA | TRBV28 | CASSPPGGANVLTF | TGTGCCAGCAGTCCCCCAGGTGGGGCCAACGTCCTGACTTTC